One T cell receptor beta chain is described in this entry. Its specificity is not known. The CDR3 extends over 15 amino acids. CDR1 and CDR2 from the germline V gene are KGHSH and LQKENI. V was clipped by 6 bases and J by 0 bases; unmatched bases: 5. TCRdb keeps only in-frame clones here, not all; method: immunoSEQ multiplex PCR. This sample has around 23,000 clones, with 90% found just once. This entry is derived from a study of T cells in localized non-small cell lung cancer. Study-wide points: A denser population of T cells in blood accompanied longer overall survival. Tumor samples were not multi-region, leaving intratumor heterogeneity unexcluded. Adjacent lung had a median roughly 58 of the 100 largest tumor clones. Exceeding tumor, uninvolved adjacent lung had the highest T cell clonality.

The material sequenced was peripheral blood, taken before any cancer treatment. This chain joins TRBV18 and TRBJ2-3; the match to TRBD2 covers 8 bases. This sequence originates from a woman aged 35 to 69 with stage I lung adenocarcinoma. CDR3 in DNA: TGTGCCAGCTCTATAGCGGGACCTAGCACAGATACGCAGTATTTT. Its protein is CASSIAGPSTDTQYF.